The rows below give T cell receptor beta chains drawn from one sample of a study of a mutant IDH1 vaccine in newly diagnosed glioma. The data were produced by immunoSEQ multiplex PCR, yet TCRdb's version contains in-frame clones alone and is incomplete. Among approximately 70,000 clones listed, around 79% were seen once. Sequencing was performed on PBMCs, taken from a glioma patient treated with radiotherapy, temozolomide or both. The receptors shown here come from a man aged 50 to 59 with glioma. Both conserved end residues are part of each CDR3. D genes are given only for firm matches. Expanded clones get a size class; other rows say once, few or many, or leave the size out.

v_gene	j_gene	abundance	d_gene	CDR3nt	CDR3aa
TRBV10-3	TRBJ2-7	-	-	TGTGCCATCAGTGAGCGGGAGCGCTACGAGCAGTACTTC	CAISERERYEQYF
TRBV9	TRBJ1-2	-	-	TGTGCCAGCAGCCCGTCGGGGGCGTATGGCTACACCTTC	CASSPSGAYGYTF
TRBV5-4	TRBJ1-1	once	-	TGTGCCAGCAGCTTGCAAGGCAGGGGAAGGGGGAACACTGAAGCTTTCTTT	CASSLQGRGRGNTEAFF
TRBV2	TRBJ1-6	-	-	TGTGCCAGCAGGAGGATGGGAGGGACGGGGGATAATTCACCCCTCCACTTT	CASRRMGGTGDNSPLHF
TRBV19	TRBJ2-6	-	-	TGTGCCATAGGAGTCTCTGGGGCCAACGTCCTGACTTTC	CAIGVSGANVLTF
TRBV19	TRBJ1-4	once	-	TGTGCCAGTAGTATAGATCTATTGGAGGGGCTAGCAACTAATGAAAAACTGTTTTTT	CASSIDLLEGLATNEKLFF
TRBV9	TRBJ2-5	-	-	TGTGCCAGCACTCTTACTGGCACTAAAGGAGAGACCCAGTACTTC	CASTLTGTKGETQYF
TRBV5-1	TRBJ1-5	few	TRBD1	TGCGCCAGCAGCCCTGGGACAGGCTTCAATCAGCCCCAGCATTTT	CASSPGTGFNQPQHF
TRBV19	TRBJ1-4	-	-	TGTGCCAGTAGTATAGGAGATGGGTATGGTGAAAAACTGTTTTTT	CASSIGDGYGEKLFF
TRBV9	TRBJ2-7	-	TRBD1	TGTGCCAGCAGCCCCGGGACAGGGGTCCACGAGCAGTACTTC	CASSPGTGVHEQYF
TRBV5-6	TRBJ1-6	-	-	TGTGCCAGCAGCTTAAAGGACCCGAATTCACCCCTCCACTTT	CASSLKDPNSPLHF
TRBV7-2	TRBJ2-3	-	-	TGTGCCAGCAGCTTAGTTGCGGGGGCCTTGACAGATACGCAGTATTTT	CASSLVAGALTDTQYF
TRBV6-5	TRBJ1-1	-	-	TGTGCCAGCAGTTACTCTGAGGATACTGAAGCTTTCTTT	CASSYSEDTEAFF
TRBV4-3	TRBJ2-1	-	TRBD2	TGCGCCAGCAGCCAAGTCGGCGGGGGCTCCTACAATGAGCAGTTCTTC	CASSQVGGGSYNEQFF
TRBV6-1	TRBJ2-7	-	TRBD1	TGTGCCAGCAGTGGATCAATGGACAGGGTTTACTCCTACGAGCAGTACTTC	CASSGSMDRVYSYEQYF
TRBV7-9	TRBJ1-2	-	-	TGTGCCAGCAGCTTTGGAGAGGGCTACACCTTC	CASSFGEGYTF
TRBV5-1	TRBJ2-7	-	TRBD1	TGCGCCAGCAGCTTCCAAGGGACAGGGACCTACGAGCAGTACTTC	CASSFQGTGTYEQYF
TRBV29-1	TRBJ2-1	-	TRBD2	TGCAGCGCAGACCCTAGCGGGGGTTACAATGAGCAGTTCTTC	CSADPSGGYNEQFF
TRBV9	TRBJ2-1	-	TRBD2	TGTGCCAGCAGTCCAACTAGCGGAGGGTACAATGAGCAGTTCTTC	CASSPTSGGYNEQFF
TRBV4-1	TRBJ1-4	-	TRBD1	TGCGCCAGCAGCCGAGTAGGGACAGGGTCTTGGGTAAATGAAAAACTGTTTTTT	CASSRVGTGSWVNEKLFF
TRBV15	TRBJ1-2	-	-	TGTGCCACCAGCAGAGAGGCAGTATCTGGCTACACCTTC	CATSREAVSGYTF
TRBV6-6	TRBJ1-1	-	-	TGTGCCAGCAGTCAGGACACTGAAGCTTTCTTT	CASSQDTEAFF
TRBV7-9	TRBJ1-1	-	-	TGTGCCAGCAGCGCCGGGACGGTGAACACTGAAGCTTTCTTT	CASSAGTVNTEAFF
TRBV5-6	TRBJ1-1	few	TRBD1	TGTGCCAGCAGCTGGACAGGGGGGACTGAAGCTTTCTTT	CASSWTGGTEAFF
TRBV5-4	TRBJ2-6	-	TRBD1	TGTGCCAGCAGCGATATGGGACAGGGAGGCTCTGGGGCCAACGTCCTGACTTTC	CASSDMGQGGSGANVLTF
TRBV10-3	TRBJ1-3	-	TRBD1	TGTGCCATCAGTGCTCAGGGGGCAGTCAGCTCTGGAAACACCATATATTTT	CAISAQGAVSSGNTIYF
TRBV29-1	TRBJ1-6	-	-	TGCAGCGTGACCCAGGGGTACAATAATTCACCCCTCCACTTT	CSVTQGYNNSPLHF
TRBV5-1	TRBJ2-2	few	TRBD1	TGCGCCAGCAGCTTGTCCGGGGACAGGGGTACCGGGGAGCTGTTTTTT	CASSLSGDRGTGELFF
TRBV30	TRBJ2-5	-	-	TGTGCCTGGAGTGTTGGGGGAGAGACCCAGTACTTC	CAWSVGGETQYF
TRBV6-1	TRBJ1-2	-	-	TGTGCCAGCAGTGAATATTCAGGGCCGACCTATGGCTACACCTTC	CASSEYSGPTYGYTF
TRBV30	TRBJ1-5	-	-	TGTGCCTGGAGCAAGGGGGACAATCAGCCCCAGCATTTT	CAWSKGDNQPQHF
TRBV30	TRBJ1-2	-	-	TGTGCCTGGAGTGTAACCGGGCCTGCTGGCTACACCTTC	CAWSVTGPAGYTF
TRBV5-1	TRBJ1-6	-	-	TGCGCCAGCAGACTTGAACCTCAGAGTAATTCACCCCTCCACTTT	CASRLEPQSNSPLHF
TRBV9	TRBJ2-3	-	TRBD2	TGTGCCAGCAGCCCTCGCGGGGGAGGGGATACGCAGTATTTT	CASSPRGGGDTQYF
TRBV7-2	TRBJ2-1	-	-	TGTGCCAGCAGCTTAGCGGGGGGGCTCCTCTACAATGAGCAGTTCTTC	CASSLAGGLLYNEQFF
TRBV2	TRBJ1-5	-	TRBD1	TGTGCCAGCAGTGAAAGGGACAGGAGGGGCAATCAGCCCCAGCATTTT	CASSERDRRGNQPQHF
TRBV10-3	TRBJ1-6	-	-	TGTGCCATCAGTGAGTCGAAGAGGATATCACCCCTCCACTTT	CAISESKRISPLHF
TRBV6-1	TRBJ2-7	-	-	TGTGCCAGCAGTGAAAAGTGGCTTTCATACGAGCAGTACTTC	CASSEKWLSYEQYF
TRBV7-9	TRBJ1-1	-	-	TGTGCCAGCAGCCCTAGCCGGGCGCAGGCCACTGAAGCTTTCTTT	CASSPSRAQATEAFF
TRBV2	TRBJ2-5	-	TRBD1	TGTGCCAGCAGTGGACAGGGGGCTTGGGAGACCCAGTACTTC	CASSGQGAWETQYF